These 8 T cell receptor beta chains share one sample of origin, sequenced in a study of post-analysis software for immune sequencing data. Study results and limitations: With TRBV5-6, TRBV5-1 and TRBV20-1 included, about five TRBV segments were more frequent in patients than in controls.

These receptors' antigens are unknown. Presence of unique molecular identifiers characterized the TCR beta cDNA libraries. Each CDR3 protein is one row after TCRdb ran MiXCR on the PCR reads. Of roughly 430,000 distinct CDR3 sequences in the sample, roughly 38% were seen once. The sample was blood. These receptors were obtained from a girl aged 2 to 9 with multiple sclerosis.

Ten or more counts support this clonotype. One end of the junction is discordant with germline, which a read error may explain. This chain joins TRBV5-1 and TRBJ2-4; a weak D match, TRBD2 (5 bases). Germline loops: CDR1 SGHRS, CDR2 YFSETQ. This CDR3 comprises 14 residues. This CDR3 is CASSLGLAKNIQYF. The CDR3 nucleotides are TGTGCCAGCAGCTTAGGACTAGCCAAAAACATTCAGTACTTC.

The chain links TRBV29-1 to TRBJ2-3; 8 bases align to TRBD1. This CDR3 has 22 amino acids. Germline CDR1 and CDR2: SQVTM and ANQGSEA. The junction had 25 bases not matched to a gene; V was cut back by 2 bases and J by 0 bases. Here the CDR3 DNA reads TGCAGCGTTGAATCTTGGGATTTGGAGGGGACAGGAACCTTTGCTAGCACAGATACGCAGTATTTT. This gives the protein CSVESWDLEGTGTFASTDTQYF.

This clonotype was recorded once. The rearrangement joins TRBV10-3 to TRBJ1-5; no reliable D call. Between the trimmed V and J ends, which lost 6 bases and 0 bases, there was a span of 6 bases. This CDR3 has 13 residues. Germline V gene data show CDR1 as ENHRY and CDR2 as SYGVKD. In nucleotides, the CDR3 is TGTGCCATCAGCCCATATAGCAATCAGCCCCAGCATTTT. Translation gives CAISPYSNQPQHF.

The chain joins TRBV6-5 to TRBJ2-5; D might be TRBD2 (5 bases). The CDR3 sequence is 15 residues long. V lost 6 bases and J 3 bases, leaving 17 bases between the germline ends. Germline V gene sequence: CDR1 MNHEY, CDR2 SVGAGI. The CDR3 DNA reads as TGTGCCAGCAGCGGACCGGGAACTGCGGAAGAGACCCAGTACTTC. Protein: CASSGPGTAEETQYF.

The table lists this clonotype with a count of one. The chain has TRBV28 and TRBJ1-2, with D possibly TRBD1 on 6 matching bases. The V gene's germline CDR1 is MDHEN and CDR2 SYDVKM. The CDR3 contains 13 residues. Trimming pared 5 bases from V and 7 bases from J, leaving 14 bases between. CDR3 nucleotide sequence: TGTGCCAGCAGTATACAGGGATCCTTTGGCTACACCTTC. As protein: CASSIQGSFGYTF.

This clonotype came up a few times. Sequence at one end of the junction differs from germline and may be a read error. The chain joins TRBV7-7 to TRBJ2-3; TRBD1 agrees at 7 bases. The CDR3 is 13 residues long. Germline V gene lookup returns CDR1 SSHAT and CDR2 FNYEAQ (reference sequence). The CDR3 here is CASSSRQGNTQYF. The DNA for the CDR3 is TGTGCTAGCAGCTCTAGACAGGGAAATACGCAGTATTTT.

On this clonotype itself: Relative to the germline gene, one junction end is altered; a read error may explain this. V is TRBV6-2 or TRBV6-3 and J is TRBJ2-1; TRBD2 agrees at 7 bases. The CDR3 is made up of 19 amino acids. Germline loops: CDR1 MNHEY, CDR2 SVGEGT. DNA of the CDR3: TGTGCCAGCAGGGCCTTGGTAACGGGGGGAGCAATAATTCTCGATGAGCAGTGCTTC. Its translation is CASRALVTGGAIILDEQCF.

This CDR3 reads CAISVAGQETQYF. The DNA of the CDR3 is TGTGCCATCAGTGTCGCAGGTCAAGAGACCCAGTACTTC. V gene TRBV10-3 combines with J gene TRBJ2-5; D is ambiguous. This CDR3 is built from 13 residues. CDR1 is ENHRY, CDR2 SYGVKD, per germline. V lost 4 bases, J lost 2 bases, and 8 bases lay in between.